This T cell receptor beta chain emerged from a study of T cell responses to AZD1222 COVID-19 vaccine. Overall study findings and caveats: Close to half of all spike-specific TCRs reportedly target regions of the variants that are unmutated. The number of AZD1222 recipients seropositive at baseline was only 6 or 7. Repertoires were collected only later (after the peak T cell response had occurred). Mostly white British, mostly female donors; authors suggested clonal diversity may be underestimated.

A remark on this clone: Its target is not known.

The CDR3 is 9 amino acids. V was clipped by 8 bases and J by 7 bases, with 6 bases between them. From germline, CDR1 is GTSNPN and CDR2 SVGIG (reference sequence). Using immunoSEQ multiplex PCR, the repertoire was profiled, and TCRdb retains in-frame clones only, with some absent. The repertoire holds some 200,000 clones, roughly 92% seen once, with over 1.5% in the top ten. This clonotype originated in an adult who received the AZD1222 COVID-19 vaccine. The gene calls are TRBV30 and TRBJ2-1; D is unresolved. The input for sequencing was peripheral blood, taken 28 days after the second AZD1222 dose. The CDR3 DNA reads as TGTGCCCGATTGAATGAGCAGTTCTTC. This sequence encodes CARLNEQFF.